The 17 T cell receptor beta chains below come from one sample, sequenced in a study of identical twins. Each CDR3 protein is one row after TCRdb ran MiXCR on the 5' RACE reads. The sample yields fewer than 250,000 distinct CDR3 sequences, roughly a tenth seen once. Sequenced material: memory (CD45RO+) T cells sorted from blood. These receptors were obtained from a young woman in good health.

This clonotype was recorded at least ten times. CDR3 DNA: TGTGCCAGCACGAGATACGTAGCCGCCGTAGGGGGCTACACCTTC. This encodes CASTRYVAAVGGYTF. V is TRBV7-2 and J is TRBJ1-2, with D unresolved. Germline CDR1 and CDR2: SGHTA and FQGNSA. Trimming left V 7 bases short and J 8 bases short, with 23 bases between. The CDR3 is 15 amino acids.

The chain uses TRBV7-9 and TRBJ2-7, with 8 bases aligning to TRBD2. Trimming at V came to 4 bases and at J to 6 bases, leaving 8 bases not matched to a gene. The CDR3 consists of 14 residues. Germline V lookup: CDR1 SEHNR, CDR2 FQNEAQ (reference sequence). The DNA for the CDR3 is TGTGCCAGCAGCTCCGCCGGACTAGCTTTCGAGCAGTACTTC. Protein sequence: CASSSAGLAFEQYF.

Only a few counts were recorded for this clonotype. V usage is TRBV3-1 and J usage is TRBJ2-7; D might be TRBD1 (6 bases). This CDR3 spans 13 amino acids. V lost 3 bases, J lost 4 bases, and 10 bases lay in between. CDR1 LGHDT and CDR2 YNNKEL come from the germline V gene (reference sequence). The DNA of the CDR3 is TGTGCCAGCAGCCATTTAGGACAGTACGAGCAGTACTTC. Encoded protein: CASSHLGQYEQYF.

V and J are TRBV7-2 and TRBJ1-1; 12 bases map to TRBD1. The junction had 9 bases not matched to a gene; V was cut back by 3 bases and J by 7 bases. The CDR3 loop spans 16 amino acids. CDR1 is SGHTA and CDR2 is FQGNSA in the germline V gene. CDR3 sequence: CASSFWPGQGADEAFF. The CDR3 nucleotides read TGTGCCAGCAGCTTCTGGCCGGGACAGGGGGCGGATGAAGCTTTCTTT.

This clonotype occurred many times. The rearrangement links TRBV6-5 to TRBJ1-1, with D uncertain. V was clipped by 8 bases and J by 2 bases, with 9 bases between them. Germline CDR1 MNHEY, CDR2 SVGAGI. The CDR3 loop spans 12 amino acids. Here the CDR3 reads CASVGDNTEAFF. In DNA form, the CDR3 reads TGTGCCAGCGTCGGCGATAACACTGAAGCTTTCTTT.

This chain links TRBV3-1 with TRBJ1-5, with D possibly being TRBD1 (5 bases). Germline-derived CDR1 and CDR2 are LGHDT and YNNKEL (reference sequence). Trimming left V 6 bases short and J 5 bases short, with 11 bases between. The CDR3 consists of 13 residues. The CDR3 region has the DNA TGTGCCAGCAGGGGGGGGGTAGATCAGCCCCAGCATTTT. Translating it yields CASRGGVDQPQHF.

This clonotype was seen repeatedly, ten times or more. CDR3 protein: CASSPGQPKNIQYF. The CDR3 DNA reads TGCGCCAGCAGCCCGGGACAGCCGAAGAACATTCAGTACTTC. This chain uses TRBV5-1 with TRBJ2-4, with 7 bases fitting TRBD1. This CDR3 comprises 14 residues. Germline trimming cut 4 bases from V and 7 bases from J; bases unmatched to any gene: 8. Looked up from germline, CDR1 is SGHRS and CDR2 is YFSETQ.

There are a few counts of this clonotype. The chain carries TRBV7-9 and TRBJ2-1; TRBD2 matches 10 bases. The junction had 1 base not matched to a gene; V was cut back by 1 base and J by 7 bases. Germline values: CDR1 SEHNR, CDR2 FQNEAQ (reference sequence). The CDR3 totals 14 residues. CDR3 sequence: CASSLGGLANEQFF. CDR3 nucleotides: TGTGCCAGCAGCTTAGGGGGACTAGCGAATGAGCAGTTCTTC.

This clonotype was counted only a few times. This chain links TRBV20-1 with TRBJ2-1, with D unresolved. Trimming removed 3 bases from V and 2 bases from J, with 5 bases in between. The CDR3 consists of 12 residues. Germline V gene data show CDR1 as DFQATT and CDR2 as SNEGSKA (reference sequence). The DNA of the CDR3 is TGCAGTGCTAGGGGAACCTACAATGAGCAGTTCTTC. Its protein is CSARGTYNEQFF.

The rearrangement joins TRBV29-1 to TRBJ2-7; TRBD1 matches 8 bases. Per the germline V gene, CDR1 is SQVTM and CDR2 is ANQGSEA. The trim removed 6 bases at V and 7 bases at J, leaving 11 bases unmatched. The CDR3 contains 13 residues. The CDR3 coding sequence is TGCAGCGTCCTAGTGGACAGGGTCGGGGAGCAGTACTTC. Protein product: CSVLVDRVGEQYF.

In its sample, this clonotype was seen a few times. The DNA of the CDR3 is TGTGCCAGCAGCGTTACAGGGGGCACTGAAGCTTTCTTT. It codes for CASSVTGGTEAFF. The chain employs TRBV7-9 and TRBJ1-1; 8 bases map to TRBD1. CDR1 and CDR2 from the germline V gene are SEHNR and FQNEAQ (reference sequence). This CDR3 region has 13 residues. Trimming cost V 5 bases and J 4 bases; bases outside gene matches: 3.

The chain combines TRBV5-1 with TRBJ2-5, with a possible D match to TRBD1 (5 bases). This CDR3 is 14 amino acids long. The V end lost 1 base, the J end lost 0 bases, and 7 bases lay between the germline ends. Germline V CDR1 and CDR2: SGHRS, YFSETQ. CDR3 coding DNA: TGCGCCAGCAGCTTGATCAGGGACCAAGAGACCCAGTACTTC. Protein product: CASSLIRDQETQYF. The whole variable domain, filled in from reference TRBV5-1 and TRBJ2-5, reads KAGVTQTPRYLIKTRGQQVTLSCSPISGHRSVSWYQQTPGQGLQFLFEYFSETQRNKGNFPGRFSGRQFSNSRSEMNVSTLELGDSALYLCASSLIRDQETQYFGPGTRLLVL.

The chain combines TRBV27 with TRBJ1-5, with 10 bases that match TRBD1. The V segment lost 1 base and the J segment 7 bases; nucleotides outside the gene matches: 1. This CDR3 comprises 14 residues. Germline loops: CDR1 MNHEY, CDR2 SMNVEV (reference sequence). This chain's CDR3 is CASSLLGQGQPQHF. DNA for the CDR3: TGTGCCAGCAGTTTATTGGGACAGGGGCAGCCCCAGCATTTT.

This clonotype showed up many times. The rearrangement joins TRBV29-1 to TRBJ2-5; D unclear. The germline V and J ends were trimmed by 4 bases and 3 bases, with 9 bases remaining between them. Germline V lookup: CDR1 SQVTM, CDR2 ANQGSEA. The CDR3 has 12 amino acids. CDR3 residues: CSVVDDKETQYF. The CDR3 nucleotides read TGCAGCGTTGTGGACGACAAAGAGACCCAGTACTTC.

The chain joins TRBV7-6 to TRBJ2-2; TRBD2 agrees at 9 bases. The V gene's germline CDR1 is SGHVS and CDR2 FNYEAQ. This CDR3 is built from 16 residues. Trimming cost V 2 bases and J 0 bases; bases outside gene matches: 1. Here the CDR3 DNA reads TGTGCCAGCAGCTTACGGACTAGCGCGAACACCGGGGAGCTGTTTTTT. Its protein is CASSLRTSANTGELFF.

This clonotype was seen ten or more times. This chain links TRBV12-5 with TRBJ1-2; D not resolved. V lost 3 bases and J 6 bases, leaving 14 bases between the germline ends. CDR1 is LGHNT, CDR2 FRNRAP, per germline. CDR3 length: 14 residues. The CDR3 DNA reads as TGTGCTAGTGGTTTAGGGAGCTCTGTGGATGGCTACACCTTC. Encoded protein: CASGLGSSVDGYTF.

The chain joins TRBV2 to TRBJ2-7; TRBD1 might be the D (6 bases). The CDR3 runs 14 residues. The ends were cut back, 1 base at V and 3 bases at J, with 10 bases in the middle. Germline V gene sequence: CDR1 SNHLY, CDR2 FYNNEI. The chain's CDR3 is CASSEEVRGYEQYF. The CDR3 DNA is TGTGCCAGCAGTGAAGAGGTCAGGGGCTACGAGCAGTACTTC.